This record covers a single T cell receptor beta chain. The V end was cut by 3 bases, the J end by 1 base, with 13 bases between. Germline assignment: CDR1 LNHDA and CDR2 SQIVND (reference sequence). The CDR3 spans 16 residues. Assay used: immunoSEQ multiplex PCR; TCRdb lists only in-frame clones, some missing. The sample records about 350,000 clones, 75% to 90% being singletons. These data originate in a study of blood T cell repertoires in COVID-19. Sequenced input: peripheral blood. The chain links TRBV19 to TRBJ1-5, with D tentatively TRBD1 (5 bases). The sequence was collected from a woman aged 55-75 years with COVID-19, enrolled during active disease. The DNA for the CDR3 is TGTGCCAGTAGTATGGCGGCTAAGGGGAGCAATCAGCCCCAGCATTTT. The encoded protein is CASSMAAKGSNQPQHF.